Below are 16 T cell receptor beta chains sequenced from a single sample in a study of Ad26.COV2.S vaccination and SARS-CoV-2 variants. TCRdb keeps only in-frame clones here, not all; method: immunoSEQ multiplex PCR. The top ten clones hold roughly 6% of a sample with about 180,000 clones, approximately 88% of them seen once. The sequences come from peripheral blood, collected after recovery from COVID-19. Receptor source: a human donor who had recovered from COVID-19.

The chain couples TRBV9 to TRBJ2-3; D is uncertain. Germline CDR1 is SGDLS and CDR2 is YYNGEE. CDR3 length: 15 residues. The V and J ends lost 0 bases and 2 bases respectively, with 10 bases between them. CDR3 sequence (DNA): TGTGCCAGCAGCGTAGAAGGCCACTACACAGATACGCAGTATTTT. It codes for CASSVEGHYTDTQYF.

CDR3 sequence: CASSVPRHPYEQYF. The CDR3 DNA follows: TGTGCCAGCAGTGTACCACGGCACCCCTACGAGCAGTACTTC. V and J are TRBV25-1 and TRBJ2-7; D remains unclear. Germline V gene sequence: CDR1 MGHDK, CDR2 SYGVNS. The length of the CDR3 is 14 residues. Trimming removed 4 bases from V and 2 bases from J, with 12 bases in between.

The J gene is TRBJ1-6, the V gene TRBV6-5, with a weak D call TRBD1 (6 bases). With 10 bases removed from V and 6 bases from J, the gap between germline ends came to 10 bases. Germline assignment: CDR1 MNHEY and CDR2 SVGAGI. The CDR3 has 12 residues. This CDR3 reads CATSDSNSPLHF. The CDR3 nucleotides are TGTGCCACTTCGGACAGTAATTCACCCCTCCACTTT.

The rearrangement links TRBV5-1 to TRBJ2-7; 7 bases fit TRBD1. J was trimmed by 6 bases and V by 0 bases; bases with no gene match: 6. The CDR3 is 14 residues long. Germline CDR1 SGHRS, CDR2 YFSETQ. The CDR3 nucleotides are TGCGCCAGCAGCTTGGGACAGGGATCGGGCGAGCAGTACTTC. As protein: CASSLGQGSGEQYF.

The chain joins TRBV6-5 to TRBJ2-7, with D uncertain. The V end lost 6 bases, the J end lost 0 bases, and 12 bases lay between the germline ends. Germline CDR1 reads MNHEY; CDR2 reads SVGAGI. The CDR3 spans 14 residues. CDR3 DNA sequence: TGTGCCAGCAGGCCGGGTCTGATCTCCTACGAGCAGTACTTC. Protein product: CASRPGLISYEQYF.

The chain is built from TRBV5-6 and TRBJ2-1; D call uncertain. CDR3 length: 13 amino acids. V was pared by 1 base and J by 6 bases, with 8 bases between. Germline lookup yields CDR1 SGHDT and CDR2 YYEEEE. The CDR3 DNA reads TGTGCCAGCAGCTTGAGGGCCTTCAATGAGCAGTTCTTC. Protein: CASSLRAFNEQFF. The full variable domain, rest sourced from reference TRBV5-6 and TRBJ2-1, is DAGVTQSPTHLIKTRGQQVTLRCSPKSGHDTVSWYQQALGQGPQFIFQYYEEEERQRGNFPDRFSGHQFPNYSSELNVNALLLGDSALYLCASSLRAFNEQFFGPGTRLTVL.

The rearrangement links TRBV4-1 to TRBJ1-3; 7 bases align to TRBD1. Per germline, CDR1 MGHRA and CDR2 YSYEKL. The length of the CDR3 is 16 residues. Trimming at V came to 3 bases and at J to 3 bases, leaving 8 bases not matched to a gene. The CDR3 sequence: CASSQGERGLGNTIYF. The CDR3 DNA reads TGCGCCAGCAGCCAGGGGGAGAGGGGGCTTGGAAACACCATATATTTT.

The CDR3 loop reads CAISGQQAPLSGNTIYF. The CDR3 DNA sequence: TGTGCCATCAGTGGCCAACAGGCACCCCTCTCTGGAAACACCATATATTTT. The chain couples TRBV10-3 to TRBJ1-3; a weak D match, TRBD1 (5 bases). Germline V gene data show CDR1 as ENHRY and CDR2 as SYGVKD. This CDR3 is built from 17 residues. V gave up 4 bases and J gave up 0 bases, with 16 bases separating them.

The chain carries TRBV18 and TRBJ2-5; 7 bases line up with TRBD2. Germline V gene sequence: CDR1 KGHSH, CDR2 LQKENI. Trimming cost V 6 bases and J 2 bases; bases outside gene matches: 9. There are 15 residues in the CDR3. This chain's CDR3 is CASSPEAGLQETQYF. The CDR3 coding sequence is TGTGCCAGCTCCCCAGAAGCGGGGCTACAAGAGACCCAGTACTTC.

The V and J genes are TRBV5-1 and TRBJ2-2, with 9 bases aligning to TRBD2. The CDR3 is made up of 17 amino acids. V dropped 0 bases and J dropped 3; count of bases not matched to a gene: 6. Germline V lookup: CDR1 SGHRS, CDR2 YFSETQ. Here the CDR3 reads CASSLGFVAGDTGELFF. DNA of the CDR3: TGCGCCAGCAGCTTGGGATTCGTAGCGGGGGACACCGGGGAGCTGTTTTTT.

V gene TRBV6-5 combines with J gene TRBJ1-2; the D gene is possibly TRBD1 (6 bases). Trimming took 3 bases from V and 0 from J, leaving 11 bases between them. This CDR3 is 15 amino acids long. Germline-derived CDR1 and CDR2 are MNHEY and SVGAGI. As DNA, the CDR3 is TGTGCCAGCAGTTATACAGGGACCTCTAACTATGGCTACACCTTC. This codes for CASSYTGTSNYGYTF.

The CDR3 bases are TGTGCCAGTAGTTCCCGGACAGGATTAGGGACTCATTACGAGCAGTACTTC. As protein: CASSSRTGLGTHYEQYF. V gene TRBV19 combines with J gene TRBJ2-7; possibly TRBD1 for D (7 bases). Trimming stripped 5 bases from V and 4 bases from J, with 24 bases between. CDR1 LNHDA and CDR2 SQIVND come from the germline V gene (reference sequence). CDR3 length: 17 residues. Filled out from reference TRBV19 and TRBJ2-7, the complete variable domain reads DGGITQSPKYLFRKEGQNVTLSCEQNLNHDAMYWYRQDPGQGLRLIYYSQIVNDFQKGDIAEGYSVSREKKESFPLTVTSAQKNPTAFYLCASSSRTGLGTHYEQYFGPGTRLTVT.

This sequence joins TRBV11-2 and TRBJ1-1, with D possibly being TRBD1 (5 bases). The V end lost 6 bases, the J end lost 6 bases, and 14 bases lay between the germline ends. CDR3 length: 13 residues. Looked up from germline, CDR1 is SGHAT and CDR2 is FQNNGV. This CDR3 is CASRKTQGSEAFF. In DNA, the CDR3 is TGTGCCAGCAGGAAAACGCAGGGATCTGAAGCTTTCTTT.

V and J are TRBV2 and TRBJ2-1, with 10 bases lining up with TRBD1. Losses at the gene ends were 11 bases for V and 9 bases for J; bases not matched to a gene: 10. This CDR3 region has 13 residues. Germline V gene sequence: CDR1 SNHLY, CDR2 FYNNEI. The CDR3 DNA reads as TGTGCCGGGGACAGGGGAGAGACCGGTGAGCAGTTCTTC. As protein: CAGDRGETGEQFF.

CDR3 in amino acids: CASSSPPGRNEQFF. Written as DNA, the CDR3 is TGTGCCAGCAGCTCCCCGCCGGGGAGAAATGAGCAGTTCTTC. V and J are TRBV5-4 and TRBJ2-1; D possibly corresponds to TRBD2 (5 bases). This CDR3 comprises 14 residues. Germline-derived CDR1 and CDR2 are SGHNT and YYREEE (reference sequence). The V gene lost 3 bases and the J gene lost 7 bases, with 14 bases spanning the gap.

V and J are TRBV5-5 and TRBJ2-3; TRBD1 agrees at 7 bases. Trimming at V came to 4 bases and at J to 6 bases, leaving 11 bases not matched to a gene. The germline V gene has CDR1 SGHKS and CDR2 YYEKEE (reference sequence). The CDR3 runs to 15 residues. CDR3 DNA sequence: TGTGCCAGCAGCAACAGACAGGGTACGGCGGATACGCAGTATTTT. Protein sequence: CASSNRQGTADTQYF. The entire variable domain, with the rest obtained from reference TRBV5-5 and TRBJ2-3, is as follows: DAGVTQSPTHLIKTRGQQVTLRCSPISGHKSVSWYQQVLGQGPQFIFQYYEKEERGRGNFPDRFSARQFPNYSSELNVNALLLGDSALYLCASSNRQGTADTQYFGPGTRLTVL.